The source of this TCR beta chain is a study of T cell responses to AZD1222 COVID-19 vaccine. The study, taken as a whole, reports: Increased Spike-specific TCR breadth and depth were observed after two AZD1222 doses.

Assay: immunoSEQ multiplex PCR; the TCRdb copy retains only in-frame clones and omits some. The sample lists 100,000 to 150,000 clones; 90% were seen once. V was trimmed by 5 bases and J by 8 bases, leaving 8 bases between them. The CDR3 has 11 residues. CDR1 and CDR2 (germline): SGHAT, FQNNGV. Details on this clone: What it binds is not known.

The sequence derives from an adult in good health. V usage is TRBV11-2 and J usage is TRBJ2-3; tentatively, D is TRBD1 or TRBD2 (5 bases each). The sample was peripheral blood, taken on day 0 of AZD1222 vaccination. The CDR3 is CASSLGGTQYF. As DNA, the CDR3 is TGTGCCAGCAGCCTTGGGGGTACGCAGTATTTT.